What follows is one TCR beta chain and its context. In the PCR, 60 Vbeta and 13 Jbeta primers were used. The table came from immunoSEQ multiplex PCR; TCRdb's copy has only in-frame clones and leaves some out. The sample has roughly 93,000 clones; roughly 72% are singletons. The source of the sample is a study of cytomegalovirus exposure and HLA in healthy donors. Across the whole study: Among around 200 million T cells, an earlier analysis found about 110 million unique TCR beta sequences.

The CDR3 consists of 15 residues. Sample: PBMCs. The genes are TRBV21-1 and TRBJ1-1; TRBD1 is the table's D call, not checked against the DNA. TRBV21-1 is marked as a pseudogene. The TCR originated in a man aged 30-40 years in good health and CMV-seronegative. In DNA, the CDR3 is TGTGCCAGCACCCTCGCGGGACAGGGGCGGACTGAAGCTTTCTTT. Protein: CASTLAGQGRTEAFF.